Below, 24 T cell receptor beta chains from the same sample are listed, as sequenced in a study of Graves' ophthalmopathy and Graves' hyperthyroidism. Using RNA transcripts, the TCR beta CDR3 regions were amplified. HTBI-primed first-round RT-PCR preceded second-round multiplex PCR. TCRdb reprocessed the multiplex PCR reads with MiXCR, giving one entry per CDR3 protein. In the table there are 600,000 to 950,000 distinct CDR3 sequences, 40% of which are singletons. Source material: peripheral blood. The origin of the receptors is an adult man with Graves' ophthalmopathy.

This chain connects TRBV27 to TRBJ1-4; D remains unclear. Trimming removed 5 bases from V and 8 bases from J, with 15 bases in between. The germline V gene encodes CDR1 MNHEY and CDR2 SMNVEV (reference sequence). CDR3 length: 14 amino acids. CDR3 nucleotide sequence: TGTGCCAGCAGTACCGGGATCGAACAAGAAAAACTGTTTTTT. As protein: CASSTGIEQEKLFF.

As to this clonotype: One junction end disagrees with the germline gene, perhaps due to a read error. The chain recombines TRBV7-2 with TRBJ1-6; D is perhaps TRBD1 (5 bases). The CDR3 sequence is 16 residues long. From germline, CDR1 is SGHTA and CDR2 FQGNSA. The CDR3 DNA follows: TGTGCCAGCAGTTTAGATAGGGGTGCGAGGAATTCACCCCTCCACTTT. It specifies CASSLDRGARNSPLHF.

This rearrangement joins TRBV13 to TRBJ1-2; D is perhaps TRBD1 (6 bases). The CDR3 is 16 amino acids. The V end was cut by 3 bases, the J end by 7 bases, with 21 bases between. The germline V gene encodes CDR1 PRHDT and CDR2 FYEKMQ (reference sequence). The CDR3 nucleotides are TGTGCCAGCAGCTTGGGGGCACAGGGAGACATATTTGGCTACACCTTC. Protein sequence: CASSLGAQGDIFGYTF.

The chain carries TRBV5-1 and TRBJ1-2; unclear D gene. This CDR3 spans 12 amino acids. Germline V lookup: CDR1 SGHRS, CDR2 YFSETQ. V lost 5 bases and J lost 7, with 12 bases in between. For the CDR3, the DNA is TGCGCCAGCAGTCCCTATGACGGTGGCTACACCTTC. Its protein is CASSPYDGGYTF.

The J gene is TRBJ2-2, the V gene TRBV11-2; D gene unclear. Trimming stripped 1 base from V and 1 base from J, with 10 bases between. Looked up from germline, CDR1 is SGHAT and CDR2 is FQNNGV. The CDR3 covers 16 residues. CDR3 protein: CASSLVKGLNTGELFF. Written as DNA, the CDR3 is TGTGCCAGCAGCTTAGTTAAGGGCTTGAACACCGGGGAGCTGTTTTTT.

This clonotype was detected many times. This chain links TRBV12-3 or TRBV12-4 with TRBJ2-5; 11 bases are shared with TRBD2. Trimming cost V 5 bases and J 6 bases; bases outside gene matches: 8. This CDR3 region has 15 residues. The CDR3 sequence is CASSPTGTSGQTQYF. The DNA of the CDR3 is TGTGCCAGCAGTCCCACCGGGACTAGCGGCCAGACCCAGTACTTC.

The rearrangement joins TRBV2 to TRBJ1-6, with TRBD1 matching 7 bases. In germline, CDR1 is SNHLY, CDR2 FYNNEI. This CDR3 comprises 14 residues. The V segment lost 11 bases and the J segment 6 bases; nucleotides outside the gene matches: 10. The CDR3 loop is CAWSSGQINSPLHF. CDR3 bases: TGTGCCTGGAGTTCGGGACAGATTAATTCACCCCTCCACTTT. The full variable domain, in which reference TRBV2 and TRBJ1-6 provide the parts outside the CDR3, is EPEVTQTPSHQVTQMGQEVILRCVPISNHLYFYWYRQILGQKVEFLVSFYNNEISEKSEIFDDQFSVERPDGSNFTLKIRSTKLEDSAMYFCAWSSGQINSPLHFGNGTRLTVT.

The V call is TRBV10-2, the J call TRBJ1-5, with 8 bases fitting TRBD1. The CDR3 covers 16 residues. Trimming removed 0 bases from V and 5 bases from J; junction bases left unmatched: 6. The germline V gene encodes CDR1 WSHSY and CDR2 SAAADI. CDR3 loop: CASSESGTGWDQPQHF. The CDR3 coding sequence is TGCGCCAGCAGTGAGTCAGGGACAGGTTGGGATCAGCCCCAGCATTTT.

This clonotype occurred many times. The V gene is TRBV29-1, the J gene TRBJ1-1, with no clear D. V dropped 6 bases and J dropped 6 bases, with 17 bases sitting between them. Germline CDR1 SQVTM, CDR2 ANQGSEA. This CDR3 is built from 13 residues. As DNA, the CDR3 is TGCAGCGTCCTCTCCGAGTCGGTGGCTGAAGCTTTCTTT. Amino acid sequence: CSVLSESVAEAFF.

In this sample, this clonotype turned up a few times. The genes are TRBV9 and TRBJ1-2; no clear D gene. Trimming removed 3 bases at V and 0 bases at J, with 27 bases between. The germline V gene has CDR1 SGDLS and CDR2 YYNGEE. This CDR3 comprises 20 residues. Here the CDR3 reads CASSASNQPRVTSANYGYTF. The CDR3 coding sequence is TGTGCCAGCAGCGCGTCGAATCAGCCTCGGGTTACGTCAGCTAACTATGGCTACACCTTC.

The V gene is TRBV29-1, the J gene TRBJ1-2; D uncertain. Trimming cost V 7 bases and J 11 bases, with 14 bases left between them. The CDR3 has 10 residues. CDR1 is SQVTM, CDR2 ANQGSEA, per germline. The CDR3 loop is CSGKREGYTF. In DNA form, the CDR3 reads TGCAGCGGGAAGCGGGAAGGGTACACCTTC.

The CDR3 spells CASHAGRGGSSGANVLTF. The CDR3 bases are TGTGCCAGTCACGCGGGGCGGGGCGGATCCTCTGGGGCCAACGTCCTGACTTTC. The V call is TRBV19, the J call TRBJ2-6; D is perhaps TRBD2 (6 bases). Germline V CDR1 and CDR2: LNHDA, SQIVND (reference sequence). This CDR3 comprises 18 residues. V was trimmed by 8 bases and J by 0 bases, leaving 20 bases between them. The full variable domain, with the rest looked up from reference TRBV19 and TRBJ2-6, is DGGITQSPKYLFRKEGQNVTLSCEQNLNHDAMYWYRQDPGQGLRLIYYSQIVNDFQKGDIAEGYSVSREKKESFPLTVTSAQKNPTAFYLCASHAGRGGSSGANVLTFGAGSRLTVL.

V is TRBV9 and J is TRBJ2-2, with no clear D. Per the germline V gene, CDR1 is SGDLS and CDR2 is YYNGEE. This CDR3 region has 15 residues. Trimming removed 0 bases at V and 5 bases at J, with 11 bases between. CDR3 sequence: CASSVGSPPTGELFF. CDR3 nucleotide sequence: TGTGCCAGCAGCGTAGGCTCACCCCCGACCGGGGAGCTGTTTTTT.

About this clonotype: Relative to the germline gene, one junction end is altered; a read error may explain this. The chain carries TRBV10-2 and TRBJ1-1; no definite D call. Germline V gene data show CDR1 as WSHSY and CDR2 as SAAADI. CDR3 length: 14 residues. The CDR3 loop reads CASSYSWEDTEAFF. CDR3 bases: TGTGCCAGCAGTTACTCATGGGAAGACACTGAAGCTTTCTTT.

This clonotype was seen ten or more times. The chain recombines TRBV2 with TRBJ2-7, with TRBD2 identical over 9 bases. Trimming cost V 5 bases and J 4 bases; bases outside gene matches: 9. CDR3 length: 15 residues. Germline CDR1 reads SNHLY; CDR2 reads FYNNEI. CDR3: CASSPSAGGRYEQYF. The CDR3 DNA is TGTGCCAGCAGTCCTTCAGCGGGGGGACGTTACGAGCAGTACTTC.

The gene calls are TRBV20-1 and TRBJ2-7; 11 bases match TRBD1. After removal of 5 bases from V and 2 bases from J, the junction contained 8 bases not matched to a gene. The CDR3 contains 15 residues. Germline V gene lookup returns CDR1 DFQATT and CDR2 SNEGSKA (reference sequence). The CDR3 nucleotides are TGCAGTGCTGACCCCGGGACAGGGGGGACCTACGAGCAGTACTTC. The encoded protein is CSADPGTGGTYEQYF.

This clonotype was found many times. V and J are TRBV7-9 and TRBJ1-4, with D unresolved. The CDR3 has 13 amino acids. V gave up 4 bases and J gave up 8 bases, with 11 bases separating them. Germline V gene sequence: CDR1 SEHNR, CDR2 FQNEAQ (reference sequence). For the CDR3, the DNA is TGTGCCAGCAGCTCCCCGGGAGGAGAAAAACTGTTTTTT. It specifies CASSSPGGEKLFF.

A remark on this clonotype: The conserved final phenylalanine or tryptophan is absent from the CDR3, which likely points to a read error. Because the CDR3's place on the DNA is in doubt, the DNA is left out and the CDR3 is given as listed by TCRdb. CDR3 protein: CSARDIGR. The V and J genes are TRBV20-1 and TRBJ2-7. The CDR3 extends over 8 residues, inclusive of both ends. Germline lookup yields CDR1 DFQATT and CDR2 SNEGSKA (reference sequence).

This clonotype was seen only once. A much larger clone sits a single nucleotide away, making a read error possible. V is TRBV19 and J is TRBJ1-2; no reliable D call. In germline, CDR1 is LNHDA, CDR2 SQIVND (reference sequence). The CDR3 consists of 14 residues. The CDR3 sequence is CASTHAGRPSGYAF. In DNA form, the CDR3 reads TGTGCCAGCACACATGCAGGCCGGCCGAGTGGCTACGCCTTC.

The table lists this clonotype with many counts. The chain uses TRBV7-8 and TRBJ2-7; the D is unclear. Looked up from germline, CDR1 is SGHVS and CDR2 is FQNEAQ. Trimming took 5 bases from V and 7 from J, leaving 12 bases between them. The CDR3 has 12 residues. In DNA, the CDR3 is TGTGCCAGCAGCGTCCGACTGGGGGAGCAGTACTTC. Translation gives CASSVRLGEQYF.

The CDR3 reads CASSLNGLAGAQETQYF. As DNA, the CDR3 is TGTGCCAGCAGCTTGAATGGTTTAGCGGGGGCACAAGAGACCCAGTACTTC. J is TRBJ2-5 and V is TRBV7-9; 9 positions match TRBD2. Per germline, CDR1 SEHNR and CDR2 FQNEAQ (reference sequence). CDR3 length: 17 residues. J gave up 2 bases and V 3 bases, and 10 bases lay outside the gene matches.

The rearrangement joins TRBV5-6 to TRBJ1-1, with a possible D match to TRBD1 (6 bases). The germline CDR1 and CDR2 sequences are SGHDT and YYEEEE. CDR3 length: 13 amino acids. V was cut by 2 bases and J by 11 bases, with 16 bases left in between. For the CDR3, the DNA is TGTGCCAGCAGCTTAGGGGGGGGGACCGACGCTTTCTTT. Translation: CASSLGGGTDAFF.

The chain is built from TRBV2 and TRBJ1-6, with 7 bases matching TRBD1. Germline V gives CDR1 SNHLY, CDR2 FYNNEI. There are 15 residues in the CDR3. After removal of 4 bases from V and 5 bases from J, the junction contained 5 bases not matched to a gene. CDR3 amino acids: CASSGTGGNNSPLHF. The CDR3 nucleotides are TGTGCCAGCAGTGGGACAGGAGGAAATAATTCACCCCTCCACTTT.

Worth noting for this clonotype: Its ends do not fully match the called genes, so a read error is possible. V and J are TRBV6-1 and TRBJ2-5; D gene unclear. Per the germline V gene, CDR1 is MNHNS and CDR2 is SASEGT. The CDR3 is 13 residues long. This CDR3 reads CVSSYPGRETQYF. The CDR3 DNA sequence: TGTGTCAGCAGTTACCCCGGGCGGGAGACCCAGTACTTC.